Below, 22 T cell receptor beta chains from the same sample are listed, as sequenced in a study of blood T cell repertoires in COVID-19. TCRdb keeps only in-frame clones here, not all; method: immunoSEQ multiplex PCR. Here the sample spans about 120,000 clones, roughly three quarters being singletons. The sequencing input was peripheral blood. The receptor set was obtained from a human donor in a cohort sampled during active COVID-19.

The rearrangement links TRBV6-6 to TRBJ1-4; no clear D. Germline V lookup: CDR1 MNHNY, CDR2 SVGAGI (reference sequence). This CDR3 has 14 residues. Trimming removed 6 bases from V and 11 bases from J, with 19 bases in between. The CDR3 region has the DNA TGTGCCAGCAGATTCCGGGAGCAGAAGGATAAACTGTTTTTT. Translated: CASRFREQKDKLFF.

This chain's CDR3 is CASSFSGGGNYEQYF. CDR3 in DNA: TGTGCCAGCAGCTTCTCGGGGGGAGGTAACTACGAGCAGTACTTC. This chain uses TRBV5-4 with TRBJ2-7; TRBD2 aligns across 7 bases. CDR3 size: 15 residues. CDR1 and CDR2 (germline): SGHNT, YYREEE (reference sequence). V shed 2 bases, J shed 3 bases, and the junction held 8 bases outside the gene matches.

The genes are TRBV20-1 and TRBJ1-1; D uncertain. The CDR3 sequence is 16 residues long. Germline V gene sequence: CDR1 DFQATT, CDR2 SNEGSKA (reference sequence). V lost 3 bases, J lost 1 base, and 18 bases lay in between. The CDR3 DNA reads as TGCAGTGCTAGTCCAGTTTTAGCATTCTGGAACACTGAAGCTTTCTTT. This sequence encodes CSASPVLAFWNTEAFF.

The J gene is TRBJ2-7, the V gene TRBV6-5; 7 nucleotides match TRBD2. Looked up from germline, CDR1 is MNHEY and CDR2 is SVGAGI. The CDR3 length is 13 residues. In nucleotides, the CDR3 is TGTGCAAGAAAGGGAGGGAACCCCTACGAGCAGTACTTC. This gives the protein CARKGGNPYEQYF.

V is TRBV5-1 and J is TRBJ1-2; TRBD1 matches at 9 bases. Germline V gene sequence: CDR1 SGHRS, CDR2 YFSETQ. This CDR3 contains 15 residues. After removal of 4 bases from V and 5 bases from J, the junction contained 9 bases not matched to a gene. The chain's CDR3 is CASSGGDRDPYGYTF. The DNA of the CDR3 is TGCGCCAGCAGCGGGGGGGACAGGGACCCGTATGGCTACACCTTC. The full variable domain, its missing parts supplied by reference TRBV5-1 and TRBJ1-2, is KAGVTQTPRYLIKTRGQQVTLSCSPISGHRSVSWYQQTPGQGLQFLFEYFSETQRNKGNFPGRFSGRQFSNSRSEMNVSTLELGDSALYLCASSGGDRDPYGYTFGSGTRLTVV.

The V call is TRBV5-1, the J call TRBJ2-5, with TRBD2 matching 12 bases. V gave up 3 bases and J gave up 5 bases; unmatched junction bases: 5. The CDR3 length is 15 residues. The germline V gene has CDR1 SGHRS and CDR2 YFSETQ. The CDR3 DNA reads TGCGCCAGCAGCTCGACTAGCGGGAGAGTGGAGACCCAGTACTTC. Residues: CASSSTSGRVETQYF.

This clone was counted only a few times. The chain uses TRBV5-5 and TRBJ2-7; tentative D call: TRBD1 (6 bases). Germline CDR1 reads SGHKS; CDR2 reads YYEKEE (reference sequence). The V end lost 0 bases, the J end lost 2 bases, and 9 bases lay between the germline ends. This CDR3 is built from 14 residues. DNA of the CDR3: TGTGCCAGCAGCTTGGCCAGGGGACCCTACGAGCAGTACTTC. Translated, it gives CASSLARGPYEQYF.

The chain has TRBV6-5 and TRBJ2-7, with a tentative D call TRBD1 (5 bases). V lost 7 bases, J lost 6 bases, and 16 bases lay in between. The germline CDR1 and CDR2 sequences are MNHEY and SVGAGI. The CDR3 spans 13 residues. For the CDR3, the DNA is TGTGCCAGCACAGGGTTGGTAGCTCGCGAGCAGTACTTC. It encodes CASTGLVAREQYF.

This chain links TRBV3-1 (or the pseudogene TRBV3-2) with TRBJ2-7; 7 bases map to TRBD1. The CDR3 spans 14 residues. V was pared by 5 bases and J by 7 bases, with 11 bases of the junction left unmatched. The V gene's germline CDR1 is LGHDT and CDR2 YNNKEL (reference sequence). CDR3 sequence: CASSETIGGEEQYF. The DNA for the CDR3 is TGTGCCAGCAGCGAAACCATAGGGGGCGAAGAGCAGTACTTC.

A few counts support this clone. The chain recombines TRBV27 with TRBJ2-5; 12 bases agree with TRBD2. The CDR3 runs to 16 residues. Germline CDR1 reads MNHEY; CDR2 reads SMNVEV (reference sequence). V was clipped by 1 base and J by 4 bases; unmatched bases: 4. The CDR3 is CASSLFPSGGGETQYF. Here the CDR3 DNA reads TGTGCCAGCAGTTTATTTCCTAGCGGGGGGGGAGAGACCCAGTACTTC.

The chain carries TRBV12-3 or TRBV12-4 and TRBJ2-7, with TRBD1 matching over 8 bases. V trimming: 7 bases; J trimming: 4 bases; junction bases outside the gene matches: 6. This CDR3 region has 13 residues. In DNA form, the CDR3 reads TGTGCCAGCAACACAGGGGGGATGTACGAGCAGTACTTC. Translation: CASNTGGMYEQYF.

The chain has TRBV7-2 and TRBJ1-1; possible D gene TRBD1, 6 bases. V lost 4 bases and J 0 bases, leaving 15 bases between the germline ends. The CDR3 totals 16 residues. Germline V gene data show CDR1 as SGHTA and CDR2 as FQGNSA. The CDR3 region has the DNA TGTGCCAGCAGCTCGCGGGGGGGGCGTATGAACACTGAAGCTTTCTTT. This codes for CASSSRGGRMNTEAFF.

This clone has only one observation. V and J are TRBV28 and TRBJ1-1; 8 nucleotides line up with TRBD1. With 5 bases clipped from V and 0 bases from J, the junction kept 17 bases outside the gene matches. Germline V CDR1 and CDR2: MDHEN, SYDVKM. The CDR3 is 19 residues long. The CDR3 sequence: CASSTHLLWDRPMNTEAFF. As DNA, the CDR3 is TGTGCCAGCAGTACTCACCTCCTGTGGGACAGGCCTATGAACACTGAAGCTTTCTTT.

The gene calls are TRBV9 and TRBJ1-1; the D gene is possibly TRBD1 (6 bases). The V and J ends lost 0 bases and 2 bases respectively, with 20 bases between them. The CDR3 loop spans 18 amino acids. CDR1 is SGDLS, CDR2 YYNGEE, per germline. The CDR3, as DNA: TGTGCCAGCAGCGTAGATCGGTGGGCAGGGGATTCCAACACTGAAGCTTTCTTT. As protein: CASSVDRWAGDSNTEAFF. The complete variable domain, with remaining parts taken from reference TRBV9 and TRBJ1-1, reads DSGVTQTPKHLITATGQRVTLRCSPRSGDLSVYWYQQSLDQGLQFLIQYYNGEERAKGNILERFSAQQFPDLHSELNLSSLELGDSALYFCASSVDRWAGDSNTEAFFGQGTRLTVV.

This clone has just one count. This chain joins TRBV27 and TRBJ2-6; the match to TRBD1 covers 7 bases. The CDR3 contains 17 residues. Trimming removed 5 bases from V and 0 bases from J; junction bases left unmatched: 7. The germline V gene encodes CDR1 MNHEY and CDR2 SMNVEV (reference sequence). The CDR3 coding sequence is TGTGCCAGCAGTCCAGGGGGACGGAACTCTGGGGCCAACGTCCTGACTTTC. Amino acids: CASSPGGRNSGANVLTF.

There are a few counts of this clone. Other DNA sequences in this specimen translate into the identical CDR3. CDR3: CASSLGQLYEQYF. Here the CDR3 DNA reads TGTGCCAGCAGCCTAGGACAGCTCTACGAGCAGTACTTC. The chain is built from TRBV7-9 and TRBJ2-7; D may be TRBD1 (6 bases). Germline V gives CDR1 SEHNR, CDR2 FQNEAQ (reference sequence). V was pared by 5 bases and J by 3 bases, with 11 bases between. There are 13 residues in the CDR3.

Regarding this clone: Germline and junction disagree at one end, which may indicate a read error. The chain employs TRBV10-3 and TRBJ2-7, with D unresolved. CDR1 is ENHRY, CDR2 SYGVKD, per germline. This CDR3 spans 12 amino acids. The CDR3 sequence: CAISAEDLGLNF. CDR3 nucleotide sequence: TGTGCCATCAGTGCAGAAGACCTGGGCTTAAACTTC.

This sequence joins TRBV10-3 and TRBJ2-7; 8 nucleotides match TRBD2. Trimming at V came to 3 bases and at J to 3 bases, leaving 7 bases not matched to a gene. There are 15 residues in the CDR3. Looked up from germline, CDR1 is ENHRY and CDR2 is SYGVKD. CDR3 nucleotide sequence: TGTGCCATCAGTGATGGCGGCCGGGGGGGCTACGAGCAGTACTTC. Translation gives CAISDGGRGGYEQYF.

This clone was seen more than once but under ten times. The same CDR3 arises from other DNA sequences in this sample as well. The chain is built from TRBV9 and TRBJ1-1; D possibly corresponds to TRBD1 (5 bases). From germline, CDR1 is SGDLS and CDR2 YYNGEE. The CDR3 is made up of 14 amino acids. Between the trimmed V and J ends, which lost 2 bases and 1 base, there was a span of 9 bases. DNA for the CDR3: TGTGCCAGCAGCGTTGGACAAGGGAACACTGAAGCTTTCTTT. It yields the protein CASSVGQGNTEAFF.

This clone was recorded a few times. For the CDR3, the DNA is TGCAGTGCTAGTAATGTGGGGAGGTCCTACGAGCAGTACTTC. Translating gives CSASNVGRSYEQYF. V is TRBV20-1 and J is TRBJ2-7; a possible D gene is TRBD2 (6 bases). Deletions cut 3 bases from V and 1 base from J, with 13 bases between. The CDR3 has 14 amino acids. Germline lookup yields CDR1 DFQATT and CDR2 SNEGSKA (reference sequence).

J is TRBJ2-7 and V is TRBV5-1; 10 bases map to TRBD2. The CDR3 totals 15 residues. The V gene's germline CDR1 is SGHRS and CDR2 YFSETQ. Germline trimming cut 4 bases from V and 2 bases from J; bases unmatched to any gene: 6. The CDR3 protein is CASSEGLANTYEQYF. In DNA form, the CDR3 reads TGCGCCAGCAGCGAGGGACTAGCGAACACCTACGAGCAGTACTTC.

This chain connects TRBV28 to TRBJ1-2, with 12 bases that match TRBD1. Germline-derived CDR1 and CDR2 are MDHEN and SYDVKM. Losses at the gene ends were 6 bases for V and 7 bases for J; bases not matched to a gene: 12. CDR3 length: 16 amino acids. CDR3 in amino acids: CASSPLTRDRGPGYTF. The CDR3 nucleotides read TGTGCCAGCAGCCCTCTCACCCGGGACAGGGGGCCTGGCTACACCTTC.